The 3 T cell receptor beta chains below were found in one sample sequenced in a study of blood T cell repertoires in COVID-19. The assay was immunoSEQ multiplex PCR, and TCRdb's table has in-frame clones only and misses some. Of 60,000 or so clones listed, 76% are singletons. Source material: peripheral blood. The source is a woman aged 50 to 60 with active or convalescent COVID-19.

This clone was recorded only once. The CDR3 nucleotides are TGTGCCAGCAGCAAAGCGCCTGGGGACAGGGTGGCCAAAAACATTCAGTACTTC. As protein: CASSKAPGDRVAKNIQYF. The chain is built from TRBV21-1 and TRBJ2-4; no check of the table's D call, TRBD1, against the DNA was made. TRBV21-1 is flagged as a pseudogene. The CDR3 loop spans 18 amino acids.

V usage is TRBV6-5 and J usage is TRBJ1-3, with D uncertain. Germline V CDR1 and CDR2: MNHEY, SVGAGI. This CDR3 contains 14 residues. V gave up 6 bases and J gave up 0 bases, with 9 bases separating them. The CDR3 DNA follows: TGTGCCAGCAGCCGGTCAGGCTCTGGAAACACCATATATTTT. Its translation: CASSRSGSGNTIYF.

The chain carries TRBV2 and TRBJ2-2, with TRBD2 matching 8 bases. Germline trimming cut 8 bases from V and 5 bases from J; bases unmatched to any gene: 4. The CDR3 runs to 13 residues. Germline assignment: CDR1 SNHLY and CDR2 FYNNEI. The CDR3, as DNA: TGTGCCAGCCTCCGGGGGGGGACCGGGGAGCTGTTTTTT. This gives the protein CASLRGGTGELFF.